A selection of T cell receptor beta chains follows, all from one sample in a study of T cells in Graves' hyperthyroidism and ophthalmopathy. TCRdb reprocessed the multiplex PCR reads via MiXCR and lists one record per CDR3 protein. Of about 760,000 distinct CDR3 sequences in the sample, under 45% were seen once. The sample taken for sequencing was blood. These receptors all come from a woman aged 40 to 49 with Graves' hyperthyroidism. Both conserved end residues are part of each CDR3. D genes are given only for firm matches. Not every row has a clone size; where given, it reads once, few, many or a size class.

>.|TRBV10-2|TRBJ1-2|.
CAGGTDYGYTF
TGCGCCGGGGGCACGGACTATGGCTACACCTTC
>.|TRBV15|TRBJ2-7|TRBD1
CATRLKLDRVEGSYEQYF
TGTGCCACCCGATTGAAGTTGGACAGGGTCGAAGGATCCTACGAGCAGTACTTC
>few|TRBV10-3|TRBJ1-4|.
CASSLTAINEKLFF
TGTGCCAGCAGCCTAACAGCGATTAATGAAAAACTGTTTTTT
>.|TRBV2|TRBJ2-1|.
CASTWGLNEQFF
TGTGCCAGCACCTGGGGCCTCAATGAGCAGTTCTTC
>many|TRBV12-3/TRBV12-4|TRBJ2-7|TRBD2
CASSSRLAGAYEQYF
TGTGCCAGCAGCTCGAGACTAGCGGGAGCCTACGAGCAGTACTTC
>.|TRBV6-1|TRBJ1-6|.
CASSEIGPNSPLHF
TGTGCCAGCAGTGAAATAGGGCCCAATTCACCCCTCCACTTT
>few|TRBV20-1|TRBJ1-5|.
CSAQTGNWDQPQHF
TGCAGTGCTCAAACCGGGAACTGGGATCAGCCCCAGCATTTT
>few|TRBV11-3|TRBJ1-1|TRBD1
CASSFGQGALRAEAFF
TGTGCCAGCAGCTTCGGACAGGGGGCTCTAAGGGCTGAAGCTTTCTTT
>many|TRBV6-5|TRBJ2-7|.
CASSYGRGREQYF
TGTGCCAGCAGTTACGGCCGGGGGCGCGAGCAGTACTTC
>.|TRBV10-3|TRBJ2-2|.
CAISPLSGANVLTFGAGTGELFF
.
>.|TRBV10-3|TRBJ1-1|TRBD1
CATQGGGRNTEAFF
TGTGCCACCCAGGGAGGGGGCAGGAACACTGAAGCTTTCTTT
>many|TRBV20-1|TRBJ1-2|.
CSATGANYGYTF
TGCAGTGCTACAGGAGCTAACTATGGCTACACCTTC
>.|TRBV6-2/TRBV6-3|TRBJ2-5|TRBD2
CASSYPGLAGWETQYF
TGTGCCAGCAGTTACCCCGGACTAGCGGGGTGGGAGACCCAGTACTTC
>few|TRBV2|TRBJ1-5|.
CASVNRENQPQHF
TGTGCCAGCGTAAACAGGGAGAATCAGCCCCAGCATTTT
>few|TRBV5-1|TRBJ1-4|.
CASSLARGSEEKLFF
TGCGCCAGCAGCTTGGCACGGGGGTCTGAGGAAAAACTGTTTTTT
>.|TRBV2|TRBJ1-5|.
CACSAPFGPQHF
TGTGCCTGCAGTGCGCCCTTCGGGCCCCAGCATTTT
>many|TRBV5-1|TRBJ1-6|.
CATKPGINSPLHF
TGCGCCACTAAGCCGGGCATAAATTCACCCCTCCACTTT
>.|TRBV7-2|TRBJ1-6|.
CATRETGNSPLHF
TGTGCCACGCGAGAGACGGGGAATTCACCCCTCCACTTT
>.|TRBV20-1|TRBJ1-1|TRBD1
CSAGPGTGDTEAFF
TGCAGTGCTGGGCCCGGGACAGGGGACACTGAAGCTTTCTTT
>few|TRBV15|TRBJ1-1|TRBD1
CATSRDISGTGGMNTEAFF
TGTGCCACCAGCAGAGATATTTCCGGGACAGGGGGTATGAACACTGAAGCTTTCTTT
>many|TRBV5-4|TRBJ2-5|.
CASSLGQREETQYF
TGTGCCAGCAGCTTGGGGCAGAGGGAAGAGACCCAGTACTTC
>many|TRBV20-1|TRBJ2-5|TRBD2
CSASNPAAGMETQYF
TGCAGTGCTAGCAACCCCGCAGCGGGAATGGAGACCCAGTACTTC
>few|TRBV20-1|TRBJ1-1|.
CSARAGYRENTEAFF
TGCAGTGCTAGAGCGGGATATAGGGAGAACACTGAAGCTTTCTTT
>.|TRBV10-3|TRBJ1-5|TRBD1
CAISSGSGGGGNQPQHF
TGTGCCATCAGTTCGGGTTCAGGGGGCGGAGGCAATCAGCCCCAGCATTTT
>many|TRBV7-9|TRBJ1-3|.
CASRRTAYSGNTIYF
TGTGCCAGCAGACGTACAGCCTACTCTGGAAACACCATATATTTT
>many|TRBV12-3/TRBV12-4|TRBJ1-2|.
CASRAGERGYTF
TGTGCCAGCAGGGCTGGGGAGCGTGGCTACACCTTC
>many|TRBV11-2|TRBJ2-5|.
CASSLVLERGETQYF
TGTGCCAGCAGCTTAGTCCTGGAGAGGGGTGAGACCCAGTACTTC
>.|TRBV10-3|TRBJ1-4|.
CAISGSREARLIREKLFF
TGTGCCATCAGTGGAAGTCGAGAGGCCAGGTTAATAAGGGAAAAACTGTTTTTT
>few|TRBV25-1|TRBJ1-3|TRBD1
CASSQDSRGHGNTIYF
TGTGCCAGCAGCCAAGATTCCAGGGGGCATGGAAACACCATATATTTT
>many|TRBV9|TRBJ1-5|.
CASSVGGLGNQPQHF
TGTGCCAGCAGCGTGGGGGGGCTGGGCAATCAGCCCCAGCATTTT
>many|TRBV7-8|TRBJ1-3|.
CASSPAGYDGGNTIYF
TGTGCCAGCAGCCCAGCAGGGTATGACGGTGGAAACACCATATATTTT
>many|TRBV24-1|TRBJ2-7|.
CATSDRRASYEQYF
TGTGCCACCAGTGATCGCCGGGCCTCATACGAGCAGTACTTC
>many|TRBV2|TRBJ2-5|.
CASSEWETQYF
TGTGCCAGCAGTGAGTGGGAGACCCAGTACTTC
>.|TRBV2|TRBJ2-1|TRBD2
CASSERLADRGEQFF
TGTGCCAGCAGTGAACGACTAGCGGATCGCGGTGAGCAGTTCTTC
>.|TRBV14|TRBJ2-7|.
CASSQVLILWDGSYEQYF
TGTGCCAGCAGCCAAGTGCTCATTCTCTGGGACGGCTCCTACGAGCAGTACTTC
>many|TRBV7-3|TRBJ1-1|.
CASSPQQGSLTEAFF
TGTGCCAGCAGTCCACAGCAGGGGTCCCTCACTGAAGCTTTCTTT
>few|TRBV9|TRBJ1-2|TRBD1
CASSVEGTGRYYGYTF
TGTGCCAGCAGCGTAGAAGGGACAGGACGGTACTATGGCTACACCTTC
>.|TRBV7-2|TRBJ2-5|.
CASGTQGGKETQYF
TGTGCCAGCGGCACACAGGGGGGGAAAGAGACCCAGTACTTC
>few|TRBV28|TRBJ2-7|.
CASNRPQGPYEQYF
TGTGCCAGCAATCGCCCACAGGGACCCTACGAGCAGTACTTC
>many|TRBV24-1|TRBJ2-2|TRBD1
CATSDPGTGATGELFF
TGTGCCACCAGTGATCCCGGGACAGGGGCCACCGGGGAGCTGTTTTTT
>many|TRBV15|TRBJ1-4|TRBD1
CATSGGQGLIEKLFF
TGTGCCACCAGCGGAGGACAGGGCCTCATTGAAAAACTGTTTTTT
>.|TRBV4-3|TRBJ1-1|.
CASSPRRENTEAFF
TGCGCCAGCAGCCCCCGAAGGGAGAACACTGAAGCTTTCTTT
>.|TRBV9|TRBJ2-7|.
CASSELQGTYEQYF
TGTGCCAGCAGTGAACTACAGGGAACCTACGAGCAGTACTTC
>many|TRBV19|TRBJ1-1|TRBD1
CASNLRQGNTEAFF
TGTGCCAGTAATTTGAGACAGGGAAACACTGAAGCTTTCTTT
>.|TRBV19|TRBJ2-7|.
CASSSPGVAIYEQYF
TGTGCCAGTAGTAGCCCAGGGGTGGCTATCTACGAGCAGTACTTC
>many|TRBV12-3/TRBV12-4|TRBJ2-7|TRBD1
CASSTTGHDWGQYF
TGTGCCAGCAGCACGACAGGGCACGACTGGGGGCAGTACTTC
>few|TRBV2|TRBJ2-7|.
CASSSLLSGATYEQYF
TGTGCCAGCAGTTCCCTACTCAGCGGAGCCACTTACGAGCAGTACTTC
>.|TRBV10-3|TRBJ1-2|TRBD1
CAIRQGALVDYGYTF
TGTGCCATAAGGCAGGGGGCACTGGTCGACTATGGCTACACCTTC